This T cell receptor (beta chain) was obtained from a study of cytomegalovirus exposure and HLA in healthy donors. Background on the study: A subsequent analysis stated that the 120 validation repertoires were run on the same platform as the 600 to 750 first-cohort repertoires. Study-level points and caveats: There were a few CMV-associated chains whose specificity for CMV antigens was confirmed in vitro.

Trimming removed 1 base from V and 11 bases from J, with 9 bases in between. The germline gives CDR1 MGHRA, CDR2 YSYEKL. CDR3 size: 12 residues. With respect to this clone: Its antigen remains unknown.

The assay was immunoSEQ multiplex PCR, and TCRdb's table has in-frame clones only and misses some. The sample holds tens of thousands of clones, 84% seen once. V is TRBV4-1 and J is TRBJ1-5; D not certain. Specimen: PBMCs. This TCR was recovered from a woman aged 18-29 years in good health and CMV-seropositive. In nucleotides, the CDR3 is TGCGCCAGCAGCCAAGGAGGTGTGGCCCAGCATTTT. This translates into CASSQGGVAQHF.